This TCR beta chain came from a study of cytomegalovirus exposure and HLA in healthy donors. On this clone itself: Antigen: not known.

Findings and caveats of the study: When a later analysis compared HLA-associated TCR beta chains with equally common others, the HLA-associated chains turned out to be more clonally expanded and to have lower generation probabilities. Cytomegalovirus-associated TCR beta chains were listed, numbering some 170.

13 Jbeta primers and 60 Vbeta primers were used for the PCR. Original data processing: In a later analysis, the count reached some 75 million unique TCR beta chains, with approximately 11 million shared. Here immunoSEQ multiplex PCR was the method, and the copy in TCRdb shows in-frame clones only, minus some. That table is the source of V, J and clone size, and D and trimming were worked out from the DNA. The sample lists 120,000 to 150,000 clones, roughly 87% occurring once. Healthy bone marrow donors formed the donor group. The sample comprised PBMCs. This clonotype was obtained from a woman in her thirties or forties in good health and CMV-seronegative.

CDR3 region: CASKTSGSTTGELFF. CDR3 nucleotide sequence: TGTGCCAGCAAAACGAGCGGGAGTACGACCGGGGAGCTGTTTTTT. The chain combines TRBV27 with TRBJ2-2; 8 nucleotides line up with TRBD2. Losses at the gene ends were 7 bases for V and 5 bases for J; bases not matched to a gene: 9. CDR3 length: 15 residues. Germline CDR1 and CDR2: MNHEY and SMNVEV (reference sequence).